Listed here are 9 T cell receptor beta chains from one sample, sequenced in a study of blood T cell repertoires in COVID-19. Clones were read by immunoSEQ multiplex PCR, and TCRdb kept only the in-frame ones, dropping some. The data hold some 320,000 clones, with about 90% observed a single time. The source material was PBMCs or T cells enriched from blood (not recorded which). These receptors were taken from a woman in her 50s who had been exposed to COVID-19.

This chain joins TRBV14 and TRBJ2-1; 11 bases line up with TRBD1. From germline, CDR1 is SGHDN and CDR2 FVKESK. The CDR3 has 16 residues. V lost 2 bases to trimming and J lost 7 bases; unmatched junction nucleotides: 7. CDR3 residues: CASSQLGQGAGNEQFF. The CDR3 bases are TGTGCCAGCAGCCAACTCGGACAGGGGGCGGGGAATGAGCAGTTCTTC.

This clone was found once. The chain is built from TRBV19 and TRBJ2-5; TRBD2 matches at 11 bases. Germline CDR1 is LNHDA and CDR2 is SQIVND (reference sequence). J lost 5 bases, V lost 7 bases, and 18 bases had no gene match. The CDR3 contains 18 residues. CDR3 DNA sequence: TGTGCCAGTACCCCTGGACTAGCGGGCCTATCGGGGAAGGAGACCCAGTACTTC. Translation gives CASTPGLAGLSGKETQYF.

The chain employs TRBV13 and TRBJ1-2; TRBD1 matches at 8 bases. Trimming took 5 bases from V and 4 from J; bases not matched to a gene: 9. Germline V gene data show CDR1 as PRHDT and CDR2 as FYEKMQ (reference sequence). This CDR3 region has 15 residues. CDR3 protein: CASSHDRGFGYGYTF. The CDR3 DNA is TGTGCCAGCAGCCATGACAGGGGATTCGGCTATGGCTACACCTTC.

The CDR3 nucleotides are TGCGCCAGCAGCGGAGGGAGGTACGAGCAGTACTTC. It is translated as CASSGGRYEQYF. The chain couples TRBV5-1 to TRBJ2-7; D is perhaps TRBD2 (6 bases). Germline V gene data show CDR1 as SGHRS and CDR2 as YFSETQ. V was pared by 4 bases and J by 4 bases, with 9 bases between. The CDR3 covers 12 residues. The whole variable domain, remainder taken from reference TRBV5-1 and TRBJ2-7, is KAGVTQTPRYLIKTRGQQVTLSCSPISGHRSVSWYQQTPGQGLQFLFEYFSETQRNKGNFPGRFSGRQFSNSRSEMNVSTLELGDSALYLCASSGGRYEQYFGPGTRLTVT.

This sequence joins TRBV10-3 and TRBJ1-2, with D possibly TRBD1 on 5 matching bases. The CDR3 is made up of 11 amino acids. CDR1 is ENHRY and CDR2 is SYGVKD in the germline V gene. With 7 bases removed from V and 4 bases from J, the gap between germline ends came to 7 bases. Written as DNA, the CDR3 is TGTGCCATCATTGACAGCTATGGCTACACCTTC. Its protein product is CAIIDSYGYTF.

This CDR3 reads CASSLPGPTVAKNIQYF. For the CDR3, the DNA is TGTGCCAGCAGTCTACCAGGGCCTACGGTGGCCAAAAACATTCAGTACTTC. V usage is TRBV28 and J usage is TRBJ2-4, with a weak D call TRBD1 (5 bases). Per the germline V gene, CDR1 is MDHEN and CDR2 is SYDVKM. The V end was cut by 5 bases, the J end by 1 base, with 18 bases between. The CDR3 sequence is 17 residues long.

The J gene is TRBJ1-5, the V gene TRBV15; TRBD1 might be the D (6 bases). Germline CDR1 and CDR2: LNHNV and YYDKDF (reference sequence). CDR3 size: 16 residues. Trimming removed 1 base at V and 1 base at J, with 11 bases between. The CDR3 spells CATSRVGGASNQPQHF. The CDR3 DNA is TGTGCCACCAGCAGAGTTGGGGGGGCAAGCAATCAGCCCCAGCATTTT.

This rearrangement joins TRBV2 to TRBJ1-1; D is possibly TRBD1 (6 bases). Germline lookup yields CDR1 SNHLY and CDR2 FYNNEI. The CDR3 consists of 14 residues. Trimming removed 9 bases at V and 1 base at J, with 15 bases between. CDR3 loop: CASSDRSKNTEAFF. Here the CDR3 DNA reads TGTGCCAGTTCCGACAGGTCTAAGAACACTGAAGCTTTCTTT.

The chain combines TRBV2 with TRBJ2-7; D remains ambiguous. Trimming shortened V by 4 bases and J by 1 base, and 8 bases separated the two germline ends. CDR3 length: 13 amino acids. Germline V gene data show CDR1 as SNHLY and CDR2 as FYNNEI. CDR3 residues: CASSVTESYEQYF. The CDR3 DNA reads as TGTGCCAGCAGTGTGACTGAGTCCTACGAGCAGTACTTC.